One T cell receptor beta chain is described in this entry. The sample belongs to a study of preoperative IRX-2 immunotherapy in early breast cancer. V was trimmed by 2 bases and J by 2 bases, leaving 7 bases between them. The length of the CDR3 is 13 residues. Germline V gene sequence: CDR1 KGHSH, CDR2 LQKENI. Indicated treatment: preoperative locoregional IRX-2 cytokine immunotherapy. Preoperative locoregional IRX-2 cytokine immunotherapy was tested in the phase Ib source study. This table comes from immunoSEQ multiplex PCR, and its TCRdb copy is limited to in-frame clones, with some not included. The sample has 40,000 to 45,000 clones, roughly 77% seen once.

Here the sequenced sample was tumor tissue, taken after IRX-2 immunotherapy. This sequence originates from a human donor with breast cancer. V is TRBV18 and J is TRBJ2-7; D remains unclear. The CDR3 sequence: CASSPTVTYEQYF. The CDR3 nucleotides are TGTGCCAGCTCACCAACCGTAACCTACGAGCAGTACTTC. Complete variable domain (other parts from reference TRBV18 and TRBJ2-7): NAGVMQNPRHLVRRRGQEARLRCSPMKGHSHVYWYRQLPEEGLKFMVYLQKENIIDESGMPKERFSAEFPKEGPSILRIQQVVRGDSAAYFCASSPTVTYEQYFGPGTRLTVT.